This is a list of T cell receptor beta chains from one sample in a study of CD8 T cells in Susac syndrome. TCRdb passed the immunoSEQ multiplex PCR reads through MiXCR, listing each CDR3 protein once. The repertoire holds roughly 44,000 distinct CDR3 sequences, with under 95% as singletons. The specimen sequenced was CD8+ T cells from PBMCs. Receptors originate from a human donor in good health. The CDR3 runs from the conserved cysteine through the conserved F or W. The order of the fields is V gene, CDR3 length, clone size, J gene, D gene, CDR3 protein, CDR3 DNA. D genes are given only for firm matches. The size of a clone is reported for some rows only, either as once, few or many, or as a class for expanded clones.

v_call: TRBV3-1; cdr3_length: 16; clone_size: -; j_call: TRBJ2-2; d_call: TRBD2; cdr3_aa: CASSLPSGKRAEELFF; cdr3_nt: TGTGCCAGCAGCCTTCCTAGCGGAAAGAGGGCCGAGGAGCTGTTTTTT
v_call: TRBV18; cdr3_length: 15; clone_size: -; j_call: TRBJ2-5; d_call: TRBD2; cdr3_aa: CASSPPSGSYETQYF; cdr3_nt: TGTGCCAGCTCACCCCCTAGCGGGAGTTACGAGACCCAGTACTTC
v_call: TRBV7-9; cdr3_length: 13; clone_size: -; j_call: TRBJ2-1; d_call: -; cdr3_aa: CASSPDWSAEQFF; cdr3_nt: TGTGCCAGCAGCCCCGATTGGTCGGCTGAGCAGTTCTTC
v_call: TRBV18; cdr3_length: 16; clone_size: -; j_call: TRBJ2-7; d_call: -; cdr3_aa: CASSPEFGGVPYEQYF; cdr3_nt: TGTGCCAGCTCACCGGAATTTGGGGGAGTCCCCTACGAGCAGTACTTC
v_call: TRBV6-2/TRBV6-3; cdr3_length: 14; clone_size: once; j_call: TRBJ2-7; d_call: -; cdr3_aa: CASSHRGNVYEQYF; cdr3_nt: TGTGCCAGCAGCCACCGGGGGAACGTCTACGAGCAGTACTTC
v_call: TRBV10-3; cdr3_length: 13; clone_size: -; j_call: TRBJ1-1; d_call: -; cdr3_aa: CAISESKVAEAFF; cdr3_nt: TGTGCCATCAGTGAGTCAAAAGTGGCTGAAGCTTTCTTT
v_call: TRBV19; cdr3_length: 16; clone_size: -; j_call: TRBJ2-3; d_call: TRBD2; cdr3_aa: CASSSRAGGVPDTQYF; cdr3_nt: TGTGCCAGTTCTTCTCGAGCGGGAGGCGTCCCAGATACGCAGTATTTT
v_call: TRBV29-1; cdr3_length: 13; clone_size: -; j_call: TRBJ2-7; d_call: TRBD2; cdr3_aa: CSAASGEGNEQYF; cdr3_nt: TGCAGCGCCGCTAGCGGGGAAGGGAACGAGCAGTACTTC
v_call: TRBV20-1; cdr3_length: 15; clone_size: -; j_call: TRBJ2-1; d_call: TRBD2; cdr3_aa: CSARDRASGSDEQFF; cdr3_nt: TGCAGTGCTAGAGATCGGGCTAGCGGGAGTGATGAGCAGTTCTTC
v_call: TRBV15; cdr3_length: 15; clone_size: -; j_call: TRBJ2-5; d_call: -; cdr3_aa: CATSRDGGKGETQYF; cdr3_nt: TGTGCCACCAGCAGAGATGGCGGGAAGGGGGAGACCCAGTACTTC
v_call: TRBV5-6; cdr3_length: 14; clone_size: -; j_call: TRBJ2-7; d_call: -; cdr3_aa: CASSVGLGDYEQYF; cdr3_nt: TGTGCCAGCAGCGTCGGTTTGGGAGACTACGAGCAGTACTTC
v_call: TRBV5-6; cdr3_length: 15; clone_size: -; j_call: TRBJ1-2; d_call: -; cdr3_aa: CASSWYQGANYGYTF; cdr3_nt: TGTGCCAGCAGCTGGTACCAGGGCGCTAACTATGGCTACACCTTC
v_call: TRBV20-1; cdr3_length: 14; clone_size: -; j_call: TRBJ2-5; d_call: TRBD2; cdr3_aa: CSASWRERAETQYF; cdr3_nt: TGCAGTGCTAGCTGGCGGGAGAGGGCAGAGACCCAGTACTTC
v_call: TRBV5-1; cdr3_length: 12; clone_size: few; j_call: TRBJ2-2; d_call: -; cdr3_aa: CASSVDSGELFF; cdr3_nt: TGCGCCAGCAGCGTGGACTCCGGGGAGCTGTTTTTT
v_call: TRBV7-9; cdr3_length: 12; clone_size: -; j_call: TRBJ2-1; d_call: -; cdr3_aa: CASSPDTNEQFF; cdr3_nt: TGTGCCAGCAGTCCTGACACCAATGAGCAGTTCTTC
v_call: TRBV7-9; cdr3_length: 14; clone_size: -; j_call: TRBJ1-2; d_call: -; cdr3_aa: CASSHGRGRGGYTF; cdr3_nt: TGTGCCAGCAGCCATGGACGGGGGCGCGGGGGCTACACCTTC
v_call: TRBV2; cdr3_length: 14; clone_size: -; j_call: TRBJ1-2; d_call: -; cdr3_aa: CASSGAGLFYGYTF; cdr3_nt: TGTGCCAGCAGTGGGGCTGGGCTGTTTTATGGCTACACCTTC
v_call: TRBV29-1; cdr3_length: 13; clone_size: -; j_call: TRBJ2-7; d_call: -; cdr3_aa: CSVFGQAAYEQYF; cdr3_nt: TGCAGCGTTTTTGGGCAGGCCGCCTACGAGCAGTACTTC
v_call: TRBV9; cdr3_length: 18; clone_size: -; j_call: TRBJ2-6; d_call: -; cdr3_aa: CASSGMGEAFSGANVLTF; cdr3_nt: TGTGCCAGCAGCGGAATGGGGGAGGCTTTCTCTGGGGCCAACGTCCTGACTTTC
v_call: TRBV29-1; cdr3_length: 13; clone_size: -; j_call: TRBJ1-1; d_call: -; cdr3_aa: CSVPPFKNTEAFF; cdr3_nt: TGCAGCGTCCCCCCTTTCAAGAACACTGAAGCTTTCTTT
v_call: TRBV2; cdr3_length: 14; clone_size: -; j_call: TRBJ2-7; d_call: -; cdr3_aa: CASRSNRELSEQYF; cdr3_nt: TGTGCCAGCAGGAGTAACAGGGAATTGAGCGAGCAGTACTTC
v_call: TRBV15; cdr3_length: 16; clone_size: once; j_call: TRBJ2-1; d_call: TRBD2; cdr3_aa: CATSRGTAGVFNEQFF; cdr3_nt: TGTGCCACCAGCAGAGGGACGGCGGGAGTGTTCAATGAGCAGTTCTTC
v_call: TRBV6-6; cdr3_length: 16; clone_size: -; j_call: TRBJ1-3; d_call: -; cdr3_aa: CASSPHRTSSGNTIYF; cdr3_nt: TGTGCCAGCAGTCCTCATAGGACTAGCTCTGGAAACACCATATATTTT
v_call: TRBV18; cdr3_length: 21; clone_size: -; j_call: TRBJ2-2; d_call: TRBD2; cdr3_aa: CASSPGLTVTSGRPNTGELFF; cdr3_nt: TGTGCCAGCTCACCTGGATTAACCGTGACTAGCGGGAGACCGAACACCGGGGAGCTGTTTTTT
v_call: TRBV7-6; cdr3_length: 19; clone_size: -; j_call: TRBJ2-2; d_call: TRBD1; cdr3_aa: CASALHPGQGTANTGELFF; cdr3_nt: TGTGCCAGCGCCCTCCACCCGGGACAGGGGACGGCGAACACCGGGGAGCTGTTTTTT
v_call: TRBV28; cdr3_length: 14; clone_size: -; j_call: TRBJ1-2; d_call: -; cdr3_aa: CASINDPDLYGYTF; cdr3_nt: TGTGCCAGCATCAACGATCCAGATCTCTATGGCTACACCTTC
v_call: TRBV4-2; cdr3_length: 19; clone_size: once; j_call: TRBJ2-7; d_call: TRBD1; cdr3_aa: CASSYPTGDNSISSYEQYF; cdr3_nt: TGTGCCAGCAGTTACCCGACAGGGGACAACTCCATCAGCTCCTACGAGCAGTACTTC
v_call: TRBV12-5; cdr3_length: 15; clone_size: -; j_call: TRBJ2-1; d_call: TRBD1; cdr3_aa: CASGEGQGVYNEQFF; cdr3_nt: TGTGCTTCTGGTGAGGGACAGGGGGTCTACAATGAGCAGTTCTTC
v_call: TRBV29-1; cdr3_length: 12; clone_size: -; j_call: TRBJ2-2; d_call: -; cdr3_aa: CSATGYTGELFF; cdr3_nt: TGCAGCGCCACCGGGTACACCGGGGAGCTGTTTTTT
v_call: TRBV28; cdr3_length: 14; clone_size: -; j_call: TRBJ1-1; d_call: -; cdr3_aa: CASSLRNAGTEAFF; cdr3_nt: TGTGCCAGCAGTTTACGTAACGCCGGGACTGAAGCTTTCTTT
v_call: TRBV7-8; cdr3_length: 15; clone_size: -; j_call: TRBJ1-2; d_call: -; cdr3_aa: CASSLAPRGGNGYTF; cdr3_nt: TGTGCCAGCAGCTTAGCCCCGAGGGGGGGCAATGGCTACACCTTC
v_call: TRBV30; cdr3_length: 12; clone_size: once; j_call: TRBJ1-1; d_call: -; cdr3_aa: CAWSFMNTEAFF; cdr3_nt: TGTGCCTGGAGTTTCATGAACACTGAAGCTTTCTTT
v_call: TRBV27; cdr3_length: 13; clone_size: -; j_call: TRBJ1-1; d_call: -; cdr3_aa: CASSYGMNTEAFF; cdr3_nt: TGTGCCAGCAGCTACGGGATGAACACTGAAGCTTTCTTT
v_call: TRBV29-1; cdr3_length: 11; clone_size: few; j_call: TRBJ2-1; d_call: -; cdr3_aa: CSVVHLNEQFF; cdr3_nt: TGCAGCGTTGTACACCTCAATGAGCAGTTCTTC
v_call: TRBV6-4; cdr3_length: 18; clone_size: -; j_call: TRBJ2-2; d_call: TRBD2; cdr3_aa: CASRGLAGREANTGELFF; cdr3_nt: TGTGCCAGCAGAGGACTAGCGGGACGGGAAGCCAACACCGGGGAGCTGTTTTTT
v_call: TRBV3-1; cdr3_length: 14; clone_size: -; j_call: TRBJ2-3; d_call: TRBD2; cdr3_aa: CASTLAGGADTQYF; cdr3_nt: TGTGCCAGCACGTTAGCGGGAGGTGCAGATACGCAGTATTTT
v_call: TRBV7-9; cdr3_length: 14; clone_size: -; j_call: TRBJ2-7; d_call: -; cdr3_aa: CASSRGGSSYEQYF; cdr3_nt: TGTGCCAGCTCCAGGGGGGGCAGCTCCTACGAGCAGTACTTC
v_call: TRBV7-6; cdr3_length: 15; clone_size: -; j_call: TRBJ2-1; d_call: TRBD2; cdr3_aa: CASSLKREADNEQFF; cdr3_nt: TGTGCCAGCAGCTTAAAGCGGGAGGCCGACAATGAGCAGTTCTTC
v_call: TRBV29-1; cdr3_length: 14; clone_size: -; j_call: TRBJ2-4; d_call: -; cdr3_aa: CSVETGLAKNIQYF; cdr3_nt: TGCAGCGTTGAAACAGGGCTAGCCAAAAACATTCAGTACTTC
v_call: TRBV20-1; cdr3_length: 13; clone_size: -; j_call: TRBJ2-5; d_call: TRBD2; cdr3_aa: CSAPGLAWETQYF; cdr3_nt: TGCAGTGCGCCGGGACTAGCTTGGGAGACCCAGTACTTC
v_call: TRBV7-6; cdr3_length: 13; clone_size: -; j_call: TRBJ2-7; d_call: -; cdr3_aa: CASSSTEGNEQYF; cdr3_nt: TGTGCCAGCAGCTCGACCGAAGGGAACGAGCAGTACTTC
v_call: TRBV7-2; cdr3_length: 15; clone_size: -; j_call: TRBJ2-7; d_call: -; cdr3_aa: CASSSDSIGVYEQYF; cdr3_nt: TGTGCCAGCAGCTCGGACAGCATAGGGGTTTACGAGCAGTACTTC
v_call: TRBV5-1; cdr3_length: 15; clone_size: -; j_call: TRBJ1-2; d_call: -; cdr3_aa: CASSQSSSRGYGYTF; cdr3_nt: TGCGCCAGCAGCCAATCCAGTTCAAGGGGCTATGGCTACACCTTC
v_call: TRBV20-1; cdr3_length: 14; clone_size: -; j_call: TRBJ2-3; d_call: -; cdr3_aa: CSAGIALSTDTQYF; cdr3_nt: TGCAGTGCTGGAATAGCGCTTAGCACAGATACGCAGTATTTT
v_call: TRBV19; cdr3_length: 12; clone_size: -; j_call: TRBJ2-1; d_call: -; cdr3_aa: CASSIGADEQFF; cdr3_nt: TGTGCCAGTAGTATTGGGGCCGATGAGCAGTTCTTC
v_call: TRBV6-1; cdr3_length: 14; clone_size: few; j_call: TRBJ2-5; d_call: -; cdr3_aa: CASSEADSRETQYF; cdr3_nt: TGTGCCAGCAGTGAAGCGGATTCCCGGGAGACCCAGTACTTC
v_call: TRBV28; cdr3_length: 11; clone_size: -; j_call: TRBJ1-1; d_call: -; cdr3_aa: CASSFGPEAFF; cdr3_nt: TGTGCCAGCAGTTTCGGCCCTGAAGCTTTCTTT
v_call: TRBV7-9; cdr3_length: 12; clone_size: -; j_call: TRBJ2-7; d_call: -; cdr3_aa: CASSFGTNEQYF; cdr3_nt: TGTGCCAGCAGCTTTGGAACGAACGAGCAGTACTTC
v_call: TRBV20-1; cdr3_length: 11; clone_size: -; j_call: TRBJ2-1; d_call: -; cdr3_aa: CSANQNNEQFF; cdr3_nt: TGCAGTGCTAACCAAAACAATGAGCAGTTCTTC
v_call: TRBV2; cdr3_length: 14; clone_size: -; j_call: TRBJ2-1; d_call: -; cdr3_aa: CASSPGRGADEQFF; cdr3_nt: TGTGCCAGCAGTCCTGGACGAGGGGCGGATGAGCAGTTCTTC